The 32 T cell receptor beta chains below were found in one sample sequenced in a study of OX40 agonist ivuxolimab in advanced cancers. Clones were sequenced by immunoSEQ multiplex PCR, and TCRdb holds only the in-frame ones, with some missing. The sample carries 69,000 or so clones, approximately 90% recorded once. Sequenced material: CD4+ or CD8+ T cells sorted from blood, taken in a trial of the OX40 agonist ivuxolimab. Every receptor here comes from an adult with an advanced solid tumor such as melanoma, head and neck, liver or kidney cancer.

The gene calls are TRBV6-6 and TRBJ1-5; tentatively, D is TRBD1 (5 bases). The CDR3 sequence is 12 residues long. V was pared by 7 bases and J by 10 bases, with 14 bases between. Germline CDR1 and CDR2: MNHNY and SVGAGI (reference sequence). The DNA of the CDR3 is TGTGCCAGCATAGGAATCGACAGCCCCCAGCATTTT. Amino acids: CASIGIDSPQHF.

V and J are TRBV9 and TRBJ2-3, with 7 bases lining up with TRBD2. CDR1 is SGDLS, CDR2 YYNGEE, per germline. The CDR3 contains 14 residues. The trim removed 4 bases at V and 2 bases at J, leaving 4 bases unmatched. CDR3 protein: CASSPRDYTDTQYF. CDR3 coding DNA: TGTGCCAGCAGCCCCCGGGACTACACAGATACGCAGTATTTT.

The J gene is TRBJ2-5, the V gene TRBV13; a weak D match, TRBD2 (5 bases). The CDR3 loop spans 15 amino acids. Per the germline V gene, CDR1 is PRHDT and CDR2 is FYEKMQ (reference sequence). V lost 3 bases and J 2 bases, leaving 13 bases between the germline ends. Written as DNA, the CDR3 is TGTGCCAGCAGCTTCGGACTGGTTATTCAAGAGACCCAGTACTTC. Amino acids: CASSFGLVIQETQYF. Based on the CDR3 plus reference TRBV13 and TRBJ2-5, the full variable domain is AAGVIQSPRHLIKEKRETATLKCYPIPRHDTVYWYQQGPGQDPQFLISFYEKMQSDKGSIPDRFSAQQFSDYHSELNMSSLELGDSALYFCASSFGLVIQETQYFGPGTRLLVL.

The CDR3 here is CASSWEGGGETQYF. The DNA for the CDR3 is TGTGCCAGCAGCTGGGAGGGCGGCGGAGAGACCCAGTACTTC. V and J are TRBV5-4 and TRBJ2-5; TRBD2 matches 7 bases. Germline assignment: CDR1 SGHNT and CDR2 YYREEE (reference sequence). V lost 3 bases, J lost 4 bases, and 6 bases stayed unmatched. The CDR3 covers 14 residues.

The DNA for the CDR3 is TGTGCCTGGATCGGCTCACCCCTCCACTTT. Translated: CAWIGSPLHF. V and J are TRBV30 and TRBJ1-6; D remains unclear. V lost 4 bases and J lost 10, with 5 bases in between. Germline values: CDR1 GTSNPN, CDR2 SVGIG (reference sequence). The CDR3 contains 10 residues. The full variable domain, with the rest looked up from reference TRBV30 and TRBJ1-6, is SQTIHQWPATLVQPVGSPLSLECTVEGTSNPNLYWYRQAAGRGLQLLFYSVGIGQISSEVPQNLSASRPQDRQFILSSKKLLLSDSGFYLCAWIGSPLHFGNGTRLTVT.

The chain uses TRBV5-1 and TRBJ2-6; D perhaps matches TRBD1 (5 bases). The CDR3 spans 15 residues. V dropped 4 bases and J dropped 0 bases, with 8 bases sitting between them. The germline V gene encodes CDR1 SGHRS and CDR2 YFSETQ. The chain's CDR3 is CASSLTVSGANVLTF. The CDR3 DNA reads TGCGCCAGCAGCCTGACAGTCTCTGGGGCCAACGTCCTGACTTTC.

The chain employs TRBV6-1 and TRBJ2-2, with D possibly matching TRBD2 (5 bases). This CDR3 is 15 amino acids long. The ends were cut back, 0 bases at V and 0 bases at J, with 5 bases in the middle. Germline CDR1 MNHNS, CDR2 SASEGT. In nucleotides, the CDR3 is TGTGCCAGCAGTGAAGCGACTACGAACACCGGGGAGCTGTTTTTT. It is translated as CASSEATTNTGELFF.

The chain carries TRBV25-1 and TRBJ1-4, with 8 bases matching TRBD1. Germline V lookup: CDR1 MGHDK, CDR2 SYGVNS. The CDR3 sequence is 17 residues long. After removal of 4 bases from V and 5 bases from J, the junction contained 12 bases not matched to a gene. The CDR3 DNA is TGTGCCAGCAGTGGAATGTTTGGACAGGGAGGAAATGAAAAACTGTTTTTT. Encoded protein: CASSGMFGQGGNEKLFF. The variable domain in full, with the rest retrieved from reference TRBV25-1 and TRBJ1-4, is EADIYQTPRYLVIGTGKKITLECSQTMGHDKMYWYQQDPGMELHLIHYSYGVNSTEKGDLSSESTVSRIRTEHFPLTLESARPSHTSQYLCASSGMFGQGGNEKLFFGSGTQLSVL.

This sequence joins TRBV29-1 and TRBJ2-7, with D tentatively TRBD2 (6 bases). This CDR3 is built from 13 residues. Trimming removed 6 bases at V and 4 bases at J, with 16 bases between. Per germline, CDR1 SQVTM and CDR2 ANQGSEA. CDR3 in DNA: TGCAGCGTACTACTTAGGACTACATACGAGCAGTACTTC. This translates into CSVLLRTTYEQYF.

The chain carries TRBV2 and TRBJ1-5; D gene ambiguous. The V end was cut by 4 bases, the J end by 2 bases, with 9 bases between. The CDR3 is made up of 14 amino acids. Germline V gives CDR1 SNHLY, CDR2 FYNNEI. The CDR3 bases are TGTGCCAGCAGTGGTTCAACAGGCAATCAGCCCCAGCATTTT. Translating gives CASSGSTGNQPQHF. Looking up the rest from reference TRBV2 and TRBJ1-5 gives the full variable domain: EPEVTQTPSHQVTQMGQEVILRCVPISNHLYFYWYRQILGQKVEFLVSFYNNEISEKSEIFDDQFSVERPDGSNFTLKIRSTKLEDSAMYFCASSGSTGNQPQHFGDGTRLSIL.

V and J are TRBV28 and TRBJ2-3; 9 nucleotides align to TRBD2. Looked up from germline, CDR1 is MDHEN and CDR2 is SYDVKM. V lost 6 bases, J lost 5 bases, and 12 bases stayed unmatched. This CDR3 region has 16 residues. The CDR3 region has the DNA TGTGCCAGCAGAGACTCGAGCGGGGGGCGTAGAGATACGCAGTATTTT. It yields the protein CASRDSSGGRRDTQYF.

This sequence joins TRBV25-1 and TRBJ1-1; 9 bases are a match to TRBD1. Trimming removed 2 bases from V and 5 bases from J; junction bases left unmatched: 3. CDR1 is MGHDK and CDR2 is SYGVNS in the germline V gene. This CDR3 contains 14 residues. This CDR3 is CASSERDRGTEAFF. CDR3 in DNA: TGTGCCAGCAGTGAAAGAGACAGGGGGACTGAAGCTTTCTTT.

V and J are TRBV6-1 and TRBJ2-3, with D uncertain. CDR1 and CDR2 from the germline V gene are MNHNS and SASEGT. The CDR3 has 13 residues. With 0 bases removed from V and 6 bases from J, the gap between germline ends came to 7 bases. CDR3 sequence: CASSEAPGDTQYF. The CDR3 bases are TGTGCCAGCAGTGAAGCCCCTGGGGATACGCAGTATTTT.

The rearrangement uses TRBV11-3 and TRBJ2-1, with a possible D match to TRBD1 (5 bases). Germline values: CDR1 SGHNT, CDR2 YENEEA. The CDR3 totals 12 residues. Trimming took off 3 bases at V and 10 bases at J, with 10 bases between the two ends. The DNA for the CDR3 is TGTGCCAGCAGCTTTAGGGGTAGCGAGCAGTTCTTC. Amino acid sequence: CASSFRGSEQFF.

The CDR3 nucleotides read TGTGCCAGCAGCGCGGAAGACGGCTACTACGAGCAGTACTTC. This translates into CASSAEDGYYEQYF. The V call is TRBV6-4, the J call TRBJ2-7; D gene unclear. CDR1 is MRHNA and CDR2 is SNTAGT in the germline V gene. Deletions cut 6 bases from V and 3 bases from J, with 15 bases between. The CDR3 sequence is 14 residues long.

V and J are TRBV7-9 and TRBJ1-2; D might be TRBD1 (6 bases). Germline V gene lookup returns CDR1 SEHNR and CDR2 FQNEAQ (reference sequence). With 1 base removed from V and 3 bases from J, the gap between germline ends came to 6 bases. This CDR3 region has 13 residues. In DNA form, the CDR3 reads TGTGCCAGCAGCTTAGGACAGGACTATGGCTACACCTTC. Translation gives CASSLGQDYGYTF.

The V call is TRBV6-5, the J call TRBJ1-1; D is unresolved. Germline assignment: CDR1 MNHEY and CDR2 SVGAGI. V dropped 0 bases and J dropped 0 bases, with 11 bases sitting between them. CDR3 size: 16 residues. The CDR3 is CASSYSGAFMNTEAFF. The CDR3 DNA reads TGTGCCAGCAGTTACTCCGGAGCGTTTATGAACACTGAAGCTTTCTTT.

The V gene is TRBV5-6, the J gene TRBJ1-5; D unresolved. The CDR3 totals 15 residues. V lost 0 bases, J lost 7 bases, and 14 bases lay in between. Germline V gene sequence: CDR1 SGHDT, CDR2 YYEEEE. The CDR3 loop reads CASSLARPSGQPQHF. The CDR3 coding sequence is TGTGCCAGCAGCTTGGCACGGCCCTCGGGGCAGCCCCAGCATTTT.

The rearrangement joins TRBV11-2 to TRBJ1-1; D perhaps matches TRBD1 (5 bases). Between the trimmed V and J ends, which lost 6 bases and 4 bases, there was a span of 15 bases. The germline V gene has CDR1 SGHAT and CDR2 FQNNGV. The CDR3 is 14 residues long. The CDR3 spells CASSPGGGSTEAFF. The CDR3 DNA reads as TGTGCCAGCAGTCCCGGGGGGGGGTCCACTGAAGCTTTCTTT.

The chain combines TRBV18 with TRBJ2-4; 8 nucleotides align to TRBD2. V gave up 2 bases and J gave up 5 bases; unmatched junction bases: 5. CDR1 is KGHSH, CDR2 LQKENI, per germline. The CDR3 has 15 residues. The CDR3 loop is CASSPITGGENIQYF. CDR3 nucleotides: TGTGCCAGCTCACCAATAACGGGGGGGGAAAACATTCAGTACTTC.

The V and J genes are TRBV18 and TRBJ1-2; 9 bases are shared with TRBD1. V trimming: 2 bases; J trimming: 6 bases; junction bases outside the gene matches: 4. Germline CDR1 KGHSH, CDR2 LQKENI. CDR3 length: 14 residues. The DNA for the CDR3 is TGTGCCAGCTCACCAGCGGGACAGGGCCATGGCTACACCTTC. Translating gives CASSPAGQGHGYTF.

The genes are TRBV30 and TRBJ1-5; 8 nucleotides match TRBD1. The CDR3 sequence is 13 residues long. J gave up 4 bases and V 5 bases, and 4 bases lay outside the gene matches. CDR1 is GTSNPN, CDR2 SVGIG, per germline (reference sequence). The CDR3 DNA follows: TGTGCCTGGGGACAGGGAATGAATCAGCCCCAGCATTTT. This codes for CAWGQGMNQPQHF. Full variable domain (remainder filled in from reference TRBV30 and TRBJ1-5): SQTIHQWPATLVQPVGSPLSLECTVEGTSNPNLYWYRQAAGRGLQLLFYSVGIGQISSEVPQNLSASRPQDRQFILSSKKLLLSDSGFYLCAWGQGMNQPQHFGDGTRLSIL.

The rearrangement uses TRBV5-4 and TRBJ1-6; 7 nucleotides match TRBD1. Germline V CDR1 and CDR2: SGHNT, YYREEE (reference sequence). The CDR3 runs 15 residues. J gave up 6 bases and V 4 bases, and 7 bases lay outside the gene matches. The CDR3 spells CASSPGQVPNSPLHF. In DNA, the CDR3 is TGTGCCAGCAGCCCTGGACAGGTCCCTAATTCACCCCTCCACTTT.

The chain links TRBV10-3 to TRBJ2-7; 12 nucleotides match TRBD2. The length of the CDR3 is 13 residues. J lost 4 bases, V lost 10 bases, and 5 bases had no gene match. Germline V gene lookup returns CDR1 ENHRY and CDR2 SYGVKD. The CDR3 nucleotides are TGTGCCACAGGAGGACTAGCGGGGTACGAGCAGTACTTC. Translated, it gives CATGGLAGYEQYF.

The chain uses TRBV6-4 and TRBJ1-2; D remains unclear. Trimming shortened V by 3 bases and J by 0 bases, and 8 bases separated the two germline ends. The CDR3 sequence is 14 residues long. Germline lookup yields CDR1 MRHNA and CDR2 SNTAGT. DNA for the CDR3: TGTGCCAGCAGTGATGGCAGTACTAACTATGGCTACACCTTC. Its translation: CASSDGSTNYGYTF.

This chain connects TRBV7-9 to TRBJ1-1; 8 bases map to TRBD1. This CDR3 is 16 amino acids long. Germline values: CDR1 SEHNR, CDR2 FQNEAQ (reference sequence). J gave up 0 bases and V 1 base, and 4 bases lay outside the gene matches. CDR3 amino acids: CASSLVWDRLNTEAFF. The DNA of the CDR3 is TGTGCCAGCAGCTTAGTTTGGGACAGGCTGAACACTGAAGCTTTCTTT.

This chain uses TRBV7-2 with TRBJ2-3, with D unclear. The CDR3 has 15 residues. The V end lost 4 bases, the J end lost 1 base, and 12 bases lay between the germline ends. CDR1 SGHTA and CDR2 FQGNSA come from the germline V gene. The CDR3 DNA sequence: TGTGCCAGCAGCTCCCTGGCGGCCGGCACAGATACGCAGTATTTT. Its protein is CASSSLAAGTDTQYF.

The chain links TRBV6-6 to TRBJ2-7; D gene unclear. The V gene's germline CDR1 is MNHNY and CDR2 SVGAGI (reference sequence). CDR3 length: 15 amino acids. The V gene lost 4 bases and the J gene lost 3 bases, with 16 bases spanning the gap. CDR3 protein: CASSSNPGLGYEQYF. The CDR3 coding sequence is TGTGCCAGCAGTTCCAACCCAGGTCTGGGCTACGAGCAGTACTTC.

This clone was recorded only once. The chain joins TRBV9 to TRBJ2-1; 15 positions match TRBD2. V lost 5 bases to trimming and J lost 3 bases; unmatched junction nucleotides: 9. Germline CDR1 and CDR2: SGDLS and YYNGEE. There are 18 residues in the CDR3. The CDR3 nucleotides are TGTGCCAGCAGTGTCGGGACTAGCGGGGGGATGGGCTACAATGAGCAGTTCTTC. Its protein product is CASSVGTSGGMGYNEQFF.

V and J are TRBV11-2 and TRBJ2-7; TRBD1 matches 12 bases. Per germline, CDR1 SGHAT and CDR2 FQNNGV. The CDR3 contains 14 residues. V was clipped by 5 bases and J by 5 bases; unmatched bases: 4. CDR3 protein: CASSRDRGLDEQYF. As DNA, the CDR3 is TGTGCCAGCAGCCGGGACAGGGGGCTTGACGAGCAGTACTTC.

This clone was detected once. The chain couples TRBV29-1 to TRBJ2-3; possible D gene TRBD2, 7 bases. V dropped 7 bases and J dropped 8 bases, with 16 bases sitting between them. The germline CDR1 and CDR2 sequences are SQVTM and ANQGSEA. This CDR3 contains 12 residues. In DNA, the CDR3 is TGCAGCGCCAGAGGGGGGGGAACTACGCAGTATTTT. Protein product: CSARGGGTTQYF.

The chain employs TRBV7-9 and TRBJ1-1; tentative D call: TRBD1 (6 bases). The CDR3 loop spans 14 amino acids. Germline V gene lookup returns CDR1 SEHNR and CDR2 FQNEAQ (reference sequence). Trimming removed 6 bases from V and 4 bases from J, with 15 bases in between. DNA for the CDR3: TGTGCCAGCAGAGGCGGGACACTCTTCACTGAAGCTTTCTTT. Residues: CASRGGTLFTEAFF.